This T cell receptor (beta chain) was identified during a study of control samples from healthy donors and cancer patients. CDR1 is SNHLY, CDR2 FYNNEI, per germline. V lost 6 bases, J lost 7 bases, and 21 bases lay in between. This CDR3 has 16 residues. Method: immunoSEQ multiplex PCR; TCRdb's copy keeps in-frame clones and lacks some. Among approximately 37,000 clones listed, over 70% were seen once. This sequence was found in an older woman with lung cancer. Material for sequencing was PBMCs. V gene TRBV2 combines with J gene TRBJ2-2, with D tentatively TRBD1 (6 bases). Here the CDR3 DNA reads TGTGCCAGCAGACTTACAGGGTTAGAACAAGGCGGGGAGCTGTTTTTT. Translation: CASRLTGLEQGGELFF.